This T cell receptor (beta chain) is from a study of T cell clonality in common variable immunodeficiency. Whole-study results and caveats: CVID subjects showed higher TCRbeta clonality than healthy controls. Links between repertoire features and CVID complications were heterogeneity-limited.

At least ten counts were recorded for this clone. What it binds is not known. Coverage ceases 3 residues before the CDR3 finishes, and the germline J gene fills in the end. Both groups were predominantly of Caucasian heritage. This CDR3 comprises 15 residues. The V and J ends lost 0 bases and 3 bases, in that order; junction bases with no gene match: 3. Germline CDR1 is SGDLS and CDR2 is YYNGEE. Generated by immunoSEQ multiplex PCR, the TCRdb table keeps only in-frame clones and is missing some. Sampling found under 50,000 clones, none seen once. What was sequenced was peripheral blood mononuclear cells. The chain recombines TRBV9 with TRBJ2-1, with TRBD1 identical over 7 bases. This receptor was obtained from a person aged 18 to 70 in good health. The part of the CDR3 DNA that was read is TGTGCCAGCAGCGTAGGCAGGGGGTTCTACAATGAG. Amino acids: CASSVGRGFYNE. The entire CDR3 reads CASSVGRGFYNEQFF.